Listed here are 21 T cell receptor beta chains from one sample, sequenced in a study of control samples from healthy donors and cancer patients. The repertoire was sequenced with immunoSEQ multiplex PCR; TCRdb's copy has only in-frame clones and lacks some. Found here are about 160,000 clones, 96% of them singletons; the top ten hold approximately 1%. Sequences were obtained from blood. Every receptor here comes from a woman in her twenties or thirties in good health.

The CDR3: CASSPIQGDEKLFF. CDR3 DNA: TGTGCCAGCTCACCAATCCAGGGAGATGAAAAACTGTTTTTT. The chain recombines TRBV18 with TRBJ1-4; D is perhaps TRBD1 (5 bases). The germline gives CDR1 KGHSH, CDR2 LQKENI. Trimming took off 2 bases at V and 6 bases at J, with 10 bases between the two ends. The CDR3 runs 14 residues.

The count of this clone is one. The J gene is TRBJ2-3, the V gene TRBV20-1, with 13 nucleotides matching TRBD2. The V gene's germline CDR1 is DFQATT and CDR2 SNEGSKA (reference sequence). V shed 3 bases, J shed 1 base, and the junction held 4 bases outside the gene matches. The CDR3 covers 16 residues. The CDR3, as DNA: TGCAGTGCTAGTGGACTAGCGGGGGTGGGCACAGATACGCAGTATTTT. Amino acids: CSASGLAGVGTDTQYF.

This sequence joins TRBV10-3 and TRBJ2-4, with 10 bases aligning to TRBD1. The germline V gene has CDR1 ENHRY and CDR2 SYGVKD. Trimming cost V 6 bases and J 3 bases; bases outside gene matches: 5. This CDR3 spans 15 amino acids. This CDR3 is CAISDRGQGKNIQYF. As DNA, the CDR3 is TGTGCCATCAGCGACAGGGGGCAAGGCAAAAACATTCAGTACTTC.

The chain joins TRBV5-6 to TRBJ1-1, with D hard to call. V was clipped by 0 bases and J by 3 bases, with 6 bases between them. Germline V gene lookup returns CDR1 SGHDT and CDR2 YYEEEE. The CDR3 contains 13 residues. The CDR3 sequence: CASSLAQYTEAFF. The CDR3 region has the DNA TGTGCCAGCAGCTTGGCCCAGTACACTGAAGCTTTCTTT.

CDR3 region: CASSMGDRQVYEQYF. The CDR3 DNA is TGTGCCAGTAGTATGGGGGACAGGCAAGTTTACGAGCAGTACTTC. This rearrangement joins TRBV19 to TRBJ2-7; 8 bases match TRBD1. With V trimmed by 3 bases and J by 4 bases, 8 bases remained unmatched. The CDR3 is 15 amino acids. Germline assignment: CDR1 LNHDA and CDR2 SQIVND (reference sequence).

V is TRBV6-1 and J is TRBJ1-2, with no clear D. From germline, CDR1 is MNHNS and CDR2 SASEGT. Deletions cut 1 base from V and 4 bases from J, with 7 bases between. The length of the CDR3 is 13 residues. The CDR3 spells CASSEGRLYGYTF. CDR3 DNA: TGTGCCAGCAGTGAAGGCCGCCTCTATGGCTACACCTTC.

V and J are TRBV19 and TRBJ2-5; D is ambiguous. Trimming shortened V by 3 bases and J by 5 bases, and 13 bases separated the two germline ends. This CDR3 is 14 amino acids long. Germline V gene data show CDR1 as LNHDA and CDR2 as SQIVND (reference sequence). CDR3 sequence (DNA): TGTGCCAGTAGTATGGCTGGGTTTACTGAGACCCAGTACTTC. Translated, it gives CASSMAGFTETQYF.

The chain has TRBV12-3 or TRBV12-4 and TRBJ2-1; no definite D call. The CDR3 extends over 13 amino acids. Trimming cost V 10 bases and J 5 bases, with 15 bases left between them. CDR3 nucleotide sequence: TGTGCCACCTCCATAGACGATAACAATGAGCAGTTCTTC. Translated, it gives CATSIDDNNEQFF.

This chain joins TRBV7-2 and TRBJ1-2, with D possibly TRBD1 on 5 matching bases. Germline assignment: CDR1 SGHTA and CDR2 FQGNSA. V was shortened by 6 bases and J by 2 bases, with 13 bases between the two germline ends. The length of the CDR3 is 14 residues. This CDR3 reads CASRQRWGNYGYTF. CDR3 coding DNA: TGTGCCAGCAGACAAAGATGGGGGAACTATGGCTACACCTTC.

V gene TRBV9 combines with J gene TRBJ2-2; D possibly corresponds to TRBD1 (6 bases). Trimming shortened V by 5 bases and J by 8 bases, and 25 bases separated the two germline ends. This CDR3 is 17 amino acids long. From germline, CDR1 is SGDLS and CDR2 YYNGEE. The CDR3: CASSNTILGANLGELFF. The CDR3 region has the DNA TGTGCCAGCAGTAACACTATTTTGGGGGCGAATTTAGGGGAGCTGTTTTTT. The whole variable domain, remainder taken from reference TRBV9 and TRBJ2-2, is DSGVTQTPKHLITATGQRVTLRCSPRSGDLSVYWYQQSLDQGLQFLIQYYNGEERAKGNILERFSAQQFPDLHSELNLSSLELGDSALYFCASSNTILGANLGELFFGEGSRLTVL.

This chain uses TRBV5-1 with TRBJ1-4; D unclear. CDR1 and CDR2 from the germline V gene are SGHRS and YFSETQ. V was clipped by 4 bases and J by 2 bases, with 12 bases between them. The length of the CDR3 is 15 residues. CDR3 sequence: CASSPAVGTNEKLFF. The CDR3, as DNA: TGCGCCAGCAGCCCTGCCGTCGGGACTAATGAAAAACTGTTTTTT.

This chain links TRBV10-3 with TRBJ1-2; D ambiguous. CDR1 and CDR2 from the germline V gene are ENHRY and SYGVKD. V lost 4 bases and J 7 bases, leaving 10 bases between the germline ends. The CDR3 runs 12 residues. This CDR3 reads CAISGSLAGYTF. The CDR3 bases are TGTGCCATCAGTGGATCCCTGGCTGGCTACACCTTC.

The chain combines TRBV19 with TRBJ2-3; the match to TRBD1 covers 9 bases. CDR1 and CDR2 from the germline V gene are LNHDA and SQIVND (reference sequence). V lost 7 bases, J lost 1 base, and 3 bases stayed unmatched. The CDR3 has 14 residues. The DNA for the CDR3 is TGTGCCAGTACCCGGACAGGGGGCACAGATACGCAGTATTTT. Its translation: CASTRTGGTDTQYF.

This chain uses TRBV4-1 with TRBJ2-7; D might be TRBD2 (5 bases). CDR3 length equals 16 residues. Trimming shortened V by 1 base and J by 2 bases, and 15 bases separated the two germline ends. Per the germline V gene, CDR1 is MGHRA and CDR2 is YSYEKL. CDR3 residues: CASSQVYLATPYEQYF. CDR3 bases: TGCGCCAGCAGCCAAGTTTATCTAGCAACCCCCTACGAGCAGTACTTC.

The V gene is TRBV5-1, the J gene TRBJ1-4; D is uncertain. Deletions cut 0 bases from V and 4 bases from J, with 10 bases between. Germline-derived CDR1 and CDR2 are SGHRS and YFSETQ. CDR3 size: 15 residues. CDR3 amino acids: CASSLAGRINEKLFF. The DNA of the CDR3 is TGCGCCAGCAGCTTGGCCGGGCGTATTAATGAAAAACTGTTTTTT.

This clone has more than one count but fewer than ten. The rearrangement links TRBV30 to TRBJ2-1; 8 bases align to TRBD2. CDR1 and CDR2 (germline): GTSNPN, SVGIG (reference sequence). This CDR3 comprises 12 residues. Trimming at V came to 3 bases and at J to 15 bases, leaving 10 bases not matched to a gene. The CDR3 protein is CAWSHSGARGFF. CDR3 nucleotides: TGTGCCTGGAGCCATAGCGGGGCCCGGGGGTTCTTC.

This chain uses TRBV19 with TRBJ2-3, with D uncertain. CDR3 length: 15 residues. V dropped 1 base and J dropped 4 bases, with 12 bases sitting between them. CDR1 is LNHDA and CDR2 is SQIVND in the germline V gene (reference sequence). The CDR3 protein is CASSIGWRPPDTQYF. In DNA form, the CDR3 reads TGTGCCAGTAGTATAGGGTGGCGTCCCCCAGATACGCAGTATTTT. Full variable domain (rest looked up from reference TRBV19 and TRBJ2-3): DGGITQSPKYLFRKEGQNVTLSCEQNLNHDAMYWYRQDPGQGLRLIYYSQIVNDFQKGDIAEGYSVSREKKESFPLTVTSAQKNPTAFYLCASSIGWRPPDTQYFGPGTRLTVL.

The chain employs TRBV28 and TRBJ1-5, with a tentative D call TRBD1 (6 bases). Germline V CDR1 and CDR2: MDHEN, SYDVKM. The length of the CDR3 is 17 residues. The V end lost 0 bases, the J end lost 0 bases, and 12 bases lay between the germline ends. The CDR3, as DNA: TGTGCCAGCAGTTTATGGGGGGGCCTGGATAGCAATCAGCCCCAGCATTTT. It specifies CASSLWGGLDSNQPQHF. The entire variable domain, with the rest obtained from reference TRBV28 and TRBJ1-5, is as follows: DVKVTQSSRYLVKRTGEKVFLECVQDMDHENMFWYRQDPGLGLRLIYFSYDVKMKEKGDIPEGYSVSREKKERFSLILESASTNQTSMYLCASSLWGGLDSNQPQHFGDGTRLSIL.

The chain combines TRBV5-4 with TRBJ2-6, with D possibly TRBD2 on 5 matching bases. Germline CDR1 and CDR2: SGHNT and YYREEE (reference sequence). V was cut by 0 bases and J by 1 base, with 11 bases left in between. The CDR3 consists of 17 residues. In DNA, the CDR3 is TGTGCCAGCAGCTTGGTTGGTAGGGAGTCTGGGGCCAACGTCCTGACTTTC. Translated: CASSLVGRESGANVLTF. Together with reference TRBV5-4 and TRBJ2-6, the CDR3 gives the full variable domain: ETGVTQSPTHLIKTRGQQVTLRCSSQSGHNTVSWYQQALGQGPQFIFQYYREEENGRGNFPPRFSGLQFPNYSSELNVNALELDDSALYLCASSLVGRESGANVLTFGAGSRLTVL.

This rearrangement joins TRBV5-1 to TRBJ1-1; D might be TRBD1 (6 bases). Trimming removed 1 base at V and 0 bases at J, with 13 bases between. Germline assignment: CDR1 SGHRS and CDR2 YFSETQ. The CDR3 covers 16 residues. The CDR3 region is CASSLLQGNMNTEAFF. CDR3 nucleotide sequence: TGCGCCAGCAGCTTGTTACAGGGAAACATGAACACTGAAGCTTTCTTT.

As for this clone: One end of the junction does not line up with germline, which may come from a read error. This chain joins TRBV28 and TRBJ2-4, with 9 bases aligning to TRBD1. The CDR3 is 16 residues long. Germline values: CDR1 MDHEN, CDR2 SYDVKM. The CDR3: CASSLGYRGRDNKLNF. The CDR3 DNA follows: TGTGCCAGCAGTTTGGGATACAGGGGGCGCGATAATAAGTTGAACTTC. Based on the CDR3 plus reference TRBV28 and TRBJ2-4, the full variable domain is DVKVTQSSRYLVKRTGEKVFLECVQDMDHENMFWYRQDPGLGLRLIYFSYDVKMKEKGDIPEGYSVSREKKERFSLILESASTNQTSMYLCASSLGYRGRDNKLNFGAGTRLSVL.